These 26 T cell receptor beta chains came from one sample sequenced in a study of T-cell memory formation after mild COVID-19. In TCRdb, the 5' RACE reads were re-called with MiXCR into one record per CDR3 protein. The sample yields 500,000 to 600,000 distinct CDR3 sequences, under 20% seen once. Sequenced material: PBMCs or a T cell subset sorted from them (not recorded which). These receptors all come from an adult woman who had mild COVID-19 (a few samples of this study predate the infection). Cell type and time point are not known.

This clonotype came up a few times. The chain combines TRBV19 with TRBJ1-1; D is ambiguous. The germline V gene has CDR1 LNHDA and CDR2 SQIVND (reference sequence). CDR3 length: 13 residues. Trimming removed 4 bases at V and 1 base at J, with 7 bases between. The CDR3 nucleotides are TGTGCCAGTAGTACCGGGCCGAACACTGAAGCTTTCTTT. It encodes CASSTGPNTEAFF.

This clonotype has only one observation. The chain is built from TRBV18 and TRBJ2-3, with 7 bases lining up with TRBD2. V dropped 4 bases and J dropped 8; count of bases not matched to a gene: 15. Germline V gene lookup returns CDR1 KGHSH and CDR2 LQKENI. The CDR3 is 16 residues long. CDR3 nucleotide sequence: TGTGCCAGCTCACAGGGACTAACGGACCACCTGGCTACGCAGTATTTT. Translation: CASSQGLTDHLATQYF.

This clonotype was observed a handful of times. The chain couples TRBV30 to TRBJ2-1, with 9 nucleotides matching TRBD2. Trimming at V came to 2 bases and at J to 9 bases, leaving 8 bases not matched to a gene. The CDR3 consists of 14 residues. Germline CDR1 is GTSNPN and CDR2 is SVGIG (reference sequence). CDR3 sequence reads: CAWSRSGRYTEQFF. In DNA form, the CDR3 reads TGTGCCTGGAGTCGGAGCGGGAGGTATACTGAGCAGTTCTTC.

The rearrangement joins TRBV12-3 or TRBV12-4 to TRBJ1-1; no clear D gene. Trimming pared 3 bases from V and 5 bases from J, leaving 7 bases between. The CDR3 totals 12 residues. The DNA for the CDR3 is TGTGCCAGCAGTTTTTGGCGGACTGAAGCTTTCTTT. Protein sequence: CASSFWRTEAFF.

This clonotype was detected a few times. The gene calls are TRBV29-1 and TRBJ2-7; D might be TRBD2 (6 bases). Per the germline V gene, CDR1 is SQVTM and CDR2 is ANQGSEA. V gave up 4 bases and J gave up 0 bases, with 13 bases separating them. The CDR3 sequence is 14 residues long. The CDR3 sequence: CSVGGGSSSYEQYF. The CDR3 DNA is TGCAGCGTTGGTGGGGGGAGTAGCTCCTACGAGCAGTACTTC.

V gene TRBV3-1 combines with J gene TRBJ1-3; the D gene is possibly TRBD1 (5 bases). Trimming left V 4 bases short and J 6 bases short, with 7 bases between. CDR3 size: 12 residues. CDR1 and CDR2 (germline): LGHDT, YNNKEL (reference sequence). Here the CDR3 reads CASSRQKNTIYF. Here the CDR3 DNA reads TGTGCCAGCAGCCGACAGAAAAACACCATATATTTT.

Only a few counts were recorded for this clonotype. The chain carries TRBV7-7 and TRBJ2-7; possible D gene TRBD1, 5 bases. V lost 5 bases, J lost 1 base, and 15 bases lay in between. The CDR3 runs 15 residues. CDR1 and CDR2 from the germline V gene are SSHAT and FNYEAQ (reference sequence). CDR3 nucleotides: TGTGCCAGCAGCCCCGGGCAGGGTATTTCCTACGAGCAGTACTTC. Translating it yields CASSPGQGISYEQYF.

As DNA, the CDR3 is TGTGCCAGCAGTTACTCGAGGTTGGGGATTAACACCGGGGAGCTGTTTTTT. It yields the protein CASSYSRLGINTGELFF. This sequence joins TRBV6-6 and TRBJ2-2; D not resolved. The CDR3 sequence is 17 residues long. Germline assignment: CDR1 MNHNY and CDR2 SVGAGI (reference sequence). The germline V and J ends were trimmed by 0 bases and 2 bases, with 13 bases remaining between them.

There are a few counts of this clonotype. The chain is built from TRBV3-1 and TRBJ1-4, with D uncertain. This CDR3 has 14 residues. CDR1 LGHDT and CDR2 YNNKEL come from the germline V gene (reference sequence). Trimming left V 1 base short and J 7 bases short, with 10 bases between. The CDR3, as DNA: TGTGCCAGCAGCCAAGGGACGGCGAGTGAAAAACTGTTTTTT. Its protein is CASSQGTASEKLFF.

This clonotype was found a few times. The CDR3: CASSINTGELFF. In nucleotides, the CDR3 is TGTGCCAGCAGCATCAACACCGGGGAGCTGTTTTTT. The V and J genes are TRBV7-7 and TRBJ2-2; D is uncertain. CDR1 SSHAT and CDR2 FNYEAQ come from the germline V gene (reference sequence). With 5 bases removed from V and 2 bases from J, the gap between germline ends came to 3 bases. The CDR3 totals 12 residues.

The genes are TRBV5-1 and TRBJ2-1, with D perhaps given as TRBD1 or TRBD2 (5 bases each). The CDR3 totals 14 residues. Germline V gene sequence: CDR1 SGHRS, CDR2 YFSETQ. Trimming removed 4 bases from V and 5 bases from J, with 13 bases in between. The DNA for the CDR3 is TGCGCCAGCAGCCAGGGAGTTCCTAACAATGAGCAGTTCTTC. Residues: CASSQGVPNNEQFF.

This clonotype has a handful of counts. The chain couples TRBV7-2 to TRBJ1-1; D unclear. Trimming cost V 7 bases and J 0 bases, with 21 bases left between them. Germline V gene data show CDR1 as SGHTA and CDR2 as FQGNSA. The length of the CDR3 is 17 residues. Here the CDR3 reads CASTIGSLVYMNTEAFF. As DNA, the CDR3 is TGTGCCAGCACCATCGGTTCATTGGTCTACATGAACACTGAAGCTTTCTTT.

This clonotype has just a few counts. The rearrangement links TRBV3-1 to TRBJ1-6, with D possibly TRBD1 on 6 matching bases. CDR1 and CDR2 (germline): LGHDT, YNNKEL (reference sequence). With 3 bases removed from V and 7 bases from J, the gap between germline ends came to 7 bases. This CDR3 is 13 amino acids long. The CDR3 loop reads CASSHQGNSPLHF. CDR3 sequence (DNA): TGTGCCAGCAGCCACCAGGGGAATTCACCCCTCCACTTT.

Many counts were recorded for this clonotype. V and J are TRBV6-6 and TRBJ2-5, with 8 bases identical to TRBD1. CDR3 length: 17 residues. Per germline, CDR1 MNHNY and CDR2 SVGAGI (reference sequence). The ends lost 4 bases at V and 5 bases at J; junction bases unmatched: 15. The CDR3: CASSLKDRAGVRETQYF. In DNA, the CDR3 is TGTGCCAGCAGTTTAAAGGACAGGGCAGGGGTAAGGGAGACCCAGTACTTC.

V gene TRBV2 combines with J gene TRBJ1-4, with D uncertain. The CDR3 is made up of 14 amino acids. CDR1 and CDR2 (germline): SNHLY, FYNNEI. The ends were cut back, 6 bases at V and 0 bases at J, with 8 bases in the middle. The CDR3 DNA reads TGTGCCAGCAGGGCGGCAGCAACTAATGAAAAACTGTTTTTT. This gives the protein CASRAAATNEKLFF. The full variable domain, its missing parts supplied by reference TRBV2 and TRBJ1-4, is EPEVTQTPSHQVTQMGQEVILRCVPISNHLYFYWYRQILGQKVEFLVSFYNNEISEKSEIFDDQFSVERPDGSNFTLKIRSTKLEDSAMYFCASRAAATNEKLFFGSGTQLSVL.

This clonotype turned up a few times. The genes are TRBV7-2 and TRBJ2-3; 7 bases align to TRBD2. CDR1 SGHTA and CDR2 FQGNSA come from the germline V gene. V lost 5 bases and J lost 4; bases outside the gene matches: 18. The CDR3 covers 18 residues. DNA of the CDR3: TGTGCCAGCAGCCCCGGGGCGGGAGTTGGTTTTGGGGCAGATACGCAGTATTTT. Amino acid sequence: CASSPGAGVGFGADTQYF.

This clonotype showed up just a few times. The chain carries TRBV27 and TRBJ2-7, with TRBD2 matching 7 bases. The germline CDR1 and CDR2 sequences are MNHEY and SMNVEV (reference sequence). This CDR3 has 16 amino acids. The junction had 10 bases not matched to a gene; V was cut back by 5 bases and J by 0 bases. The CDR3 DNA reads as TGTGCCAGCAGTGGCTACGCTAGCGGAAGCTCCTACGAGCAGTACTTC. Protein product: CASSGYASGSSYEQYF.

V and J are TRBV29-1 and TRBJ2-1; TRBD1 matches at 8 bases. Germline V CDR1 and CDR2: SQVTM, ANQGSEA. CDR3 length equals 15 residues. Trimming cost V 5 bases and J 0 bases; bases outside gene matches: 6. The CDR3 here is CSVFGQGSSYNEQFF. The CDR3 region has the DNA TGCAGCGTTTTTGGACAGGGAAGCTCCTACAATGAGCAGTTCTTC.

The chain couples TRBV14 to TRBJ2-1; tentative D call: TRBD2 (6 bases). CDR3 length: 14 residues. Per germline, CDR1 SGHDN and CDR2 FVKESK. V lost 3 bases, J lost 8 bases, and 14 bases lay in between. The CDR3 loop reads CASSQGTPPYEQFF. The CDR3 DNA reads as TGTGCCAGCAGCCAGGGGACTCCACCCTATGAGCAGTTCTTC. The complete variable domain, with remaining parts taken from reference TRBV14 and TRBJ2-1, reads EAGVTQFPSHSVIEKGQTVTLRCDPISGHDNLYWYRRVMGKEIKFLLHFVKESKQDESGMPNNRFLAERTGGTYSTLKVQPAELEDSGVYFCASSQGTPPYEQFFGPGTRLTVL.

This chain joins TRBV27 and TRBJ2-3; D gene uncertain. Germline V lookup: CDR1 MNHEY, CDR2 SMNVEV (reference sequence). This CDR3 is 14 amino acids long. V was cut by 7 bases and J by 3 bases, with 14 bases left in between. CDR3: CASTDGGWTDTQYF. For the CDR3, the DNA is TGTGCCAGCACCGACGGCGGCTGGACAGATACGCAGTATTTT.

The CDR3 bases are TGTGCCAGCCGGGCCCCGGACAGCAACTATGGCTACACCTTC. It codes for CASRAPDSNYGYTF. The chain couples TRBV19 to TRBJ1-2; perhaps TRBD1 as D (6 bases). CDR3 length equals 14 residues. V shed 9 bases and J shed 2 bases, with 16 bases lying between them. In germline, CDR1 is LNHDA, CDR2 SQIVND (reference sequence).

This clonotype was seen more than once but under ten times. This rearrangement joins TRBV5-1 to TRBJ2-5, with D unresolved. This CDR3 has 12 amino acids. The germline V and J ends were trimmed by 7 bases and 1 base, with 8 bases remaining between them. CDR1 SGHRS and CDR2 YFSETQ come from the germline V gene. CDR3 amino acids: CASRITQETQYF. DNA for the CDR3: TGCGCCAGCCGGATTACCCAAGAGACCCAGTACTTC.

J is TRBJ1-2 and V is TRBV2; a weak D match, TRBD1 (5 bases). Germline CDR1 and CDR2: SNHLY and FYNNEI. This CDR3 comprises 12 residues. V was shortened by 6 bases and J by 4 bases, with 9 bases between the two germline ends. CDR3 amino acids: CASRSDSYGYTF. The CDR3 nucleotides read TGTGCCAGCAGATCAGACAGCTATGGCTACACCTTC.

This clonotype was picked up a small number of times. The chain combines TRBV5-1 with TRBJ1-1, with a tentative D call TRBD1 (6 bases). Germline V gene sequence: CDR1 SGHRS, CDR2 YFSETQ. With 3 bases removed from V and 6 bases from J, the gap between germline ends came to 18 bases. The CDR3 sequence is 15 residues long. The CDR3 is CASSSGTGQGSEAFF. As DNA, the CDR3 is TGCGCCAGCAGCTCGGGGACGGGACAAGGCTCTGAAGCTTTCTTT.

This clonotype was seen more than once but under ten times. The chain uses TRBV7-9 and TRBJ2-7; D gene uncertain. There are 13 residues in the CDR3. Trimming took 4 bases from V and 5 from J, leaving 12 bases between them. Germline V lookup: CDR1 SEHNR, CDR2 FQNEAQ (reference sequence). The CDR3 bases are TGTGCCAGCAGCTCCCATAAAAACCACGAGCAGTACTTC. Amino acids: CASSSHKNHEQYF.

This chain links TRBV4-3 with TRBJ2-3; 10 bases map to TRBD1. This CDR3 has 15 amino acids. The trim removed 1 base at V and 5 bases at J, leaving 3 bases unmatched. Per the germline V gene, CDR1 is LGHNA and CDR2 is YSLEER. The CDR3 loop reads CASSQGDRGGDTQYF. The DNA of the CDR3 is TGCGCCAGCAGCCAAGGGGACAGGGGAGGAGATACGCAGTATTTT.